This T cell receptor (beta chain) was recovered during a study of beta chain features in type 1 diabetes. Notes on the study in general: For patients, the naive, central memory and Treg TCRB repertoires appeared more alike than for healthy donors. Insertion counts at VDJ junctions were lower in type 1 diabetes patients, who also showed more deletions there.

Details on this clone: Its antigen is undetermined.

V lost 7 bases to trimming and J lost 2 bases, with 13 bases between them. The CDR3 is made up of 14 amino acids. Germline CDR1 ENHRY, CDR2 SYGVKD. What was sequenced were expressed TCRB transcripts, since all of the isolated RNA had been reverse transcribed. An average of approximately 3.6 million reads was obtained for naive, central memory and regulatory T cell samples. Clones were read by immunoSEQ multiplex PCR, and TCRdb kept only the in-frame ones, dropping some. The sample lists some 150,000 clones, over 8% seen once, with approximately 0.65% in the top ten. The single heparinised draw taken from each donor contained roughly 100 mL of blood on average.

Specimen: central memory CD4+ T cells from blood. This chain uses TRBV10-3 with TRBJ2-3, with D perhaps matching TRBD2 (6 bases). This receptor was obtained from a woman aged 40 to 50 in good health. The CDR3 is CAITRDSFTDTQYF. The CDR3 DNA reads TGTGCCATCACACGGGACTCCTTCACAGATACGCAGTATTTT.